This TCR beta chain came from a study of blood T cell repertoires in COVID-19. The overall study: From T cells, B-cell-depleted T cells, or PBMCs came the material, which was cDNA or gDNA.

Enrolled through a virtual design, the participants were between roughly 18 and 95 years of age and came from fewer than 30 US areas. Grouping used clinical history reported by participants in a survey and questionnaire. The V gene's germline CDR1 is SGHDN and CDR2 FVKESK. The CDR3 consists of 13 residues. V was pared by 3 bases and J by 7 bases, with 12 bases between. Per the original data handling: It was from reference gene primer amplification that nucleated cell counts were estimated. Clones were sequenced by immunoSEQ multiplex PCR, and TCRdb holds only the in-frame ones, with some missing. V, J and clone size were drawn from that table, and D and trimming were deduced from the DNA. The profile shows roughly 200,000 clones, around 85% of them singletons.

The gene calls are TRBV14 and TRBJ1-2, with D possibly TRBD1 on 6 matching bases. The sequenced material came from PBMCs or T cells enriched from blood (not recorded which). The origin of this receptor is a man aged 40-50 years who had recovered from COVID-19. CDR3: CASSQNREAGYTF. CDR3 bases: TGTGCCAGCAGCCAGAACAGGGAAGCTGGCTACACCTTC.